Below, 24 T cell receptor beta chains from the same sample are listed, as sequenced in a study of T cells after yellow fever vaccination. TCRdb processed the 5' RACE reads anew with MiXCR; each CDR3 protein has one entry. In the table there are some 320,000 distinct CDR3 sequences, around 10% of which are singletons. The sequencing here drew on CD4+ T cells sorted from PBMCs, taken 45 days after the yellow fever booster vaccination. The receptor set was obtained from a man younger than 35 who received the YFV17D yellow fever vaccine.

This clonotype was found a few times. The chain combines TRBV28 with TRBJ2-1; D is ambiguous. The V gene's germline CDR1 is MDHEN and CDR2 SYDVKM. The V end lost 2 bases, the J end lost 0 bases, and 11 bases lay between the germline ends. The CDR3 has 16 residues. The CDR3 sequence: CASSLRTLSSYNEQFF. CDR3 bases: TGTGCCAGCAGTTTACGGACCCTGAGCTCCTACAATGAGCAGTTCTTC.

This chain links TRBV25-1 with TRBJ2-5; 8 bases map to TRBD1. This CDR3 has 16 residues. The V gene end was trimmed by 6 bases and the J gene end by 5 bases; junction bases not matched to a gene: 14. In germline, CDR1 is MGHDK, CDR2 SYGVNS. The CDR3 spells CASSPRTGTPRETQYF. The DNA of the CDR3 is TGTGCCAGCAGCCCACGGACAGGGACCCCGCGGGAGACCCAGTACTTC.

This clonotype was seen a few times. This sequence joins TRBV7-2 and TRBJ2-7, with 12 bases aligning to TRBD2. This CDR3 has 16 amino acids. The ends lost 0 bases at V and 3 bases at J; junction bases unmatched: 3. Germline values: CDR1 SGHTA, CDR2 FQGNSA. The CDR3 DNA reads TGTGCCAGCAGCTTAGCCGCTAGCGGGGGGGACTACGAGCAGTACTTC. Amino acid sequence: CASSLAASGGDYEQYF.

This clonotype was detected a few times. V is TRBV28 and J is TRBJ1-3; no definite D call. This CDR3 comprises 15 residues. V was trimmed by 3 bases and J by 0 bases, leaving 9 bases between them. CDR1 and CDR2 from the germline V gene are MDHEN and SYDVKM. CDR3 nucleotide sequence: TGTGCCAGCAGTTTGTCAGTTCTCTCTGGAAACACCATATATTTT. It is translated as CASSLSVLSGNTIYF.

The V call is TRBV4-1, the J call TRBJ1-1, with D uncertain. This CDR3 has 15 amino acids. The V gene lost 0 bases and the J gene lost 1 base, with 9 bases spanning the gap. Germline CDR1 is MGHRA and CDR2 is YSYEKL. DNA of the CDR3: TGCGCCAGCAGCCAAGAAGTTAGGAGGAACACTGAAGCTTTCTTT. This encodes CASSQEVRRNTEAFF.

This clonotype has at least ten counts. The V and J genes are TRBV5-1 and TRBJ2-1, with a weak D call TRBD2 (7 bases). The CDR3 contains 15 residues. The germline CDR1 and CDR2 sequences are SGHRS and YFSETQ. V lost 1 base and J lost 2, with 10 bases in between. The CDR3 is CASSLQGGAYNEQFF. CDR3 nucleotides: TGCGCCAGCAGCTTGCAAGGGGGGGCCTACAATGAGCAGTTCTTC.

The chain joins TRBV20-1 to TRBJ2-4; 7 bases line up with TRBD1. The CDR3 has 11 residues. CDR1 and CDR2 (germline): DFQATT, SNEGSKA (reference sequence). V lost 5 bases and J lost 5; bases outside the gene matches: 0. CDR3 sequence (DNA): TGCAGTGCTGGGACAGAAAACATTCAGTACTTC. Protein sequence: CSAGTENIQYF.

For the CDR3, the DNA is TGTGCCAGCGTCAGGGGGCCTTTCCTCGGTTCACCCCTCCACTTT. It codes for CASVRGPFLGSPLHF. V is TRBV2 and J is TRBJ1-6, with 8 bases lining up with TRBD1. The germline V gene has CDR1 SNHLY and CDR2 FYNNEI. V lost 8 bases, J lost 9 bases, and 12 bases stayed unmatched. CDR3 length: 15 residues. The full variable domain, its missing parts supplied by reference TRBV2 and TRBJ1-6, is EPEVTQTPSHQVTQMGQEVILRCVPISNHLYFYWYRQILGQKVEFLVSFYNNEISEKSEIFDDQFSVERPDGSNFTLKIRSTKLEDSAMYFCASVRGPFLGSPLHFGNGTRLTVT.

This clonotype was seen repeatedly, ten times or more. The chain has TRBV4-2 and TRBJ1-1; no definite D call. The V end lost 0 bases, the J end lost 1 base, and 12 bases lay between the germline ends. Per the germline V gene, CDR1 is LGHNA and CDR2 is YNFKEQ. The CDR3 runs 16 residues. CDR3 loop: CASSQDLGRTNTEAFF. As DNA, the CDR3 is TGTGCCAGCAGCCAAGATCTAGGCCGGACGAACACTGAAGCTTTCTTT.

In its sample, this clonotype was seen a few times. The V gene is TRBV7-2, the J gene TRBJ2-1; TRBD1 agrees at 7 bases. Germline loops: CDR1 SGHTA, CDR2 FQGNSA. The CDR3 length is 15 residues. Unmatched junction bases numbered 13, after V lost 5 bases and J lost 9 bases. The CDR3 sequence: CASSASQGDRSEQFF. CDR3 nucleotide sequence: TGTGCCAGCAGCGCGAGTCAGGGGGATAGGAGTGAGCAGTTCTTC. The full variable domain, with the rest looked up from reference TRBV7-2 and TRBJ2-1, is GAGVSQSPSNKVTEKGKDVELRCDPISGHTALYWYRQSLGQGLEFLIYFQGNSAPDKSGLPSDRFSAERTGGSVSTLTIQRTQQEDSAVYLCASSASQGDRSEQFFGPGTRLTVL.

V usage is TRBV7-2 and J usage is TRBJ2-5; D possibly uses TRBD1 or TRBD2 (5 bases each). Germline V gene lookup returns CDR1 SGHTA and CDR2 FQGNSA. With 0 bases removed from V and 1 base from J, the gap between germline ends came to 9 bases. CDR3 length equals 15 residues. This chain's CDR3 is CASSLAGTLQETQYF. In DNA, the CDR3 is TGTGCCAGCAGCTTAGCCGGGACCCTCCAAGAGACCCAGTACTTC.

The CDR3 DNA sequence: TGTGCCAGCAGCTTAGCCGGGACAGGGGTGAGTTCACCCCTCCACTTT. Its protein product is CASSLAGTGVSSPLHF. V gene TRBV7-2 combines with J gene TRBJ1-6, with TRBD1 matching over 10 bases. After removal of 0 bases from V and 9 bases from J, the junction contained 5 bases not matched to a gene. Looked up from germline, CDR1 is SGHTA and CDR2 is FQGNSA. The CDR3 has 16 residues.

V and J are TRBV5-6 and TRBJ1-2, with a possible D match to TRBD1 (6 bases). Trimming cost V 0 bases and J 5 bases, with 11 bases left between them. The length of the CDR3 is 14 residues. Looked up from germline, CDR1 is SGHDT and CDR2 is YYEEEE. CDR3 region: CASSLGQVEYGYTF. The CDR3 DNA reads as TGTGCCAGCAGCTTGGGACAGGTCGAGTATGGCTACACCTTC.

This clonotype was found a few times. The V call is TRBV6-5, the J call TRBJ2-4; D gene unclear. V shed 8 bases and J shed 7 bases, with 15 bases lying between them. Germline lookup yields CDR1 MNHEY and CDR2 SVGAGI. The CDR3 is 13 residues long. CDR3 bases: TGTGCCAGCGGGGAACTCGGGCGGAACATTCAGTACTTC. Amino acids: CASGELGRNIQYF.

At least ten counts were recorded for this clonotype. The genes are TRBV6-5 and TRBJ1-1, with D hard to call. The CDR3 is 16 residues long. The V and J ends lost 6 bases and 1 base respectively, with 18 bases between them. The germline V gene has CDR1 MNHEY and CDR2 SVGAGI. This CDR3 reads CASSHGKVRKNTEAFF. Here the CDR3 DNA reads TGTGCCAGCAGCCATGGGAAGGTTCGAAAGAACACTGAAGCTTTCTTT.

This clonotype showed up just a few times. The chain couples TRBV6-2 or TRBV6-3 to TRBJ1-2, with a possible D match to TRBD1 (5 bases). The CDR3 is 13 residues long. Germline loops: CDR1 MNHEY, CDR2 SVGEGT. V was clipped by 10 bases and J by 7 bases, with 19 bases between them. CDR3 nucleotide sequence: TGTGCCATCTGCCCTCCGGGGCAGGCTGGCTACACCTTC. Translation gives CAICPPGQAGYTF.

The CDR3 nucleotides read TGTGCCAGCAGTTCAGGACAGGGCCCCGTTGAGACCCAGTACTTC. Amino acid sequence: CASSSGQGPVETQYF. V gene TRBV12-3 or TRBV12-4 combines with J gene TRBJ2-5; 8 positions agree with TRBD1. Germline trimming cut 4 bases from V and 5 bases from J; bases unmatched to any gene: 9. This CDR3 has 15 residues.

This clonotype was seen a handful of times. The chain couples TRBV18 to TRBJ2-3; weak D call: TRBD2 (5 bases). CDR3 length equals 13 residues. The germline CDR1 and CDR2 sequences are KGHSH and LQKENI. The germline V and J ends were trimmed by 4 bases and 4 bases, with 9 bases remaining between them. The CDR3 coding sequence is TGTGCCAGCTCACGATCGGAGGCAGATACGCAGTATTTT. Its protein is CASSRSEADTQYF.

This clonotype was counted a few times. V and J are TRBV18 and TRBJ2-3; the match to TRBD1 covers 7 bases. CDR3 size: 17 residues. Trimming cost V 2 bases and J 3 bases; bases outside gene matches: 11. Germline lookup yields CDR1 KGHSH and CDR2 LQKENI. The CDR3: CASSPTLRTGRTDTQYF. The CDR3 coding sequence is TGTGCCAGCTCACCAACTTTGAGGACAGGTAGAACAGATACGCAGTATTTT.

This clonotype was detected a few times. This chain joins TRBV20-1 and TRBJ2-1; 7 positions match TRBD2. The CDR3 has 15 residues. Germline values: CDR1 DFQATT, CDR2 SNEGSKA (reference sequence). With 3 bases clipped from V and 4 bases from J, the junction kept 9 bases outside the gene matches. The DNA for the CDR3 is TGCAGTGCTAGGGGTCTCCGGGGGGAATACAATGAGCAGTTCTTC. Translated, it gives CSARGLRGEYNEQFF.

This clonotype was detected a few times. The chain joins TRBV3-1 to TRBJ2-2, with a possible D match to TRBD2 (5 bases). Germline-derived CDR1 and CDR2 are LGHDT and YNNKEL (reference sequence). The V and J ends lost 3 bases and 4 bases respectively, with 12 bases between them. The CDR3 is 15 residues long. The CDR3 protein is CASSQARVGTGELFF. The CDR3 nucleotides are TGTGCCAGCAGCCAGGCGCGGGTCGGCACCGGGGAGCTGTTTTTT.

This clonotype showed up just a few times. The chain carries TRBV21-1 and TRBJ2-5; the table's TRBD2 call for D was not verified on the DNA. TRBV21-1 is a known pseudogene. This CDR3 contains 14 residues. The CDR3 DNA is TGTGCCAGCAGCAAACCCGGGGCTCTAGAAACCCAGTACTTC. It codes for CASSKPGALETQYF.

This sequence joins TRBV7-2 and TRBJ2-5; 9 nucleotides align to TRBD1. The CDR3 totals 15 residues. The V gene end was trimmed by 8 bases and the J gene end by 5 bases; junction bases not matched to a gene: 12. CDR1 is SGHTA, CDR2 FQGNSA, per germline. For the CDR3, the DNA is TGTGCCAGCCGATCTACAGGGGGCGGCCGGGAGACCCAGTACTTC. It specifies CASRSTGGGRETQYF.

The gene calls are TRBV7-3 and TRBJ2-2, with TRBD1 matching 7 bases. V gave up 5 bases and J gave up 4 bases; unmatched junction bases: 7. This CDR3 contains 15 residues. CDR1 is SGHTA, CDR2 FQGTGA, per germline. CDR3 bases: TGTGCCAGCAGCCGCGGACAGGAGCCCACCGGGGAGCTGTTTTTT. The encoded protein is CASSRGQEPTGELFF.